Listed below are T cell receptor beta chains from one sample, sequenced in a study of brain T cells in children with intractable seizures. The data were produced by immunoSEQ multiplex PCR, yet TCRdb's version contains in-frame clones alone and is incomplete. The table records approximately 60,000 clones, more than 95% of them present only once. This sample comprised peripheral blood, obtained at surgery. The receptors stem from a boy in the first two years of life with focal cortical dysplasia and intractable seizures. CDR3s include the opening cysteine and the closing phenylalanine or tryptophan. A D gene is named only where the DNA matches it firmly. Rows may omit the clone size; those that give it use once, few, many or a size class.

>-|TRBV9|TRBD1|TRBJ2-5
TGTGCCAGCACCCAGGGGGGGACAGGGAAAGAGACCCAGTACTTC
CASTQGGTGKETQYF
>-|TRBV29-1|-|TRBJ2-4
TGCAGCGTTGGGGGGCTAGCCAAAAACATTCAGTACTTC
CSVGGLAKNIQYF
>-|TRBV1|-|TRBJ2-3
TGCACCAGCCCAGTGGGGCTAGCGGGCGCCCCGGGGTCAGATACGCAGTATTTT
CTSPVGLAGAPGSDTQYF
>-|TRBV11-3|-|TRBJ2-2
TGTGCCAGCAGCTCGACCGGGGAGCTGTTTTTT
CASSSTGELFF
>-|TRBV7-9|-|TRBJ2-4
TGTGCCAGCAGCCGGGGTAACATTCAGTACTTC
CASSRGNIQYF
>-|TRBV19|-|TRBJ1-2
TGTGCCAGTAGTATAGGGGAAATCTATGGCTACACCTTC
CASSIGEIYGYTF
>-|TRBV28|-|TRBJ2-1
TGTGCCAGCGCTGACCCCGGCAGGAATGAGCAGTTCTTC
CASADPGRNEQFF
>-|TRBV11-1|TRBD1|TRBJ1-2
TGTGCCAGCAGCTTAGAGGGACAGGGTGGCTATGGCTACACCTTC
CASSLEGQGGYGYTF
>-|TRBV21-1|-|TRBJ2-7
TGTGCCAGCAGTCTAGCGGGAACCACCTACGAGCAGTACTTC
CASSLAGTTYEQYF
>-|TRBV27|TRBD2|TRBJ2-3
TGTGCCAGCAGTCGCTTAGCGGGGGCCCTTAGCACAGATACGCAGTATTTT
CASSRLAGALSTDTQYF
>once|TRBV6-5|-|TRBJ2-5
TGTGCCAGCAGTTACTCTCACAGGCTCCAAGAGACCCAGTACTTC
CASSYSHRLQETQYF
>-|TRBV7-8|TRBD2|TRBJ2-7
TGTGCCAGCAGCCGGGCTTCAATATCCCGGGAGGACTCCTACGAGCAGTACTTC
CASSRASISREDSYEQYF
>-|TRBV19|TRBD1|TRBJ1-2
TGTGCCAGTAGTCTCTACAGGGGAGGAGGCTACACCTTC
CASSLYRGGGYTF
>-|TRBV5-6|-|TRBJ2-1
TGTGCCAGCAGCCGAGTCGGGCGATACGTCACCCACAATGAGCAGTTCTTC
CASSRVGRYVTHNEQFF
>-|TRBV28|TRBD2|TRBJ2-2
TGTGCCAGCAGTGCAACTATCCCGGGACTAGAAAACACCGGGGAGCTGTTTTTT
CASSATIPGLENTGELFF
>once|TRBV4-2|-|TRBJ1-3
TGTGCCAGCAGCCAAGTTCGGGCAGCTGGAAACACCATATATTTT
CASSQVRAAGNTIYF
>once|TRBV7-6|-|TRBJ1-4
TGTGCCAGCAGCCCTAAAAACTCTGCAACTAATGAAAAACTGTTTTTT
CASSPKNSATNEKLFF
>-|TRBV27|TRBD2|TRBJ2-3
TGTGCCAGCAGTCCGATAGCGGGAGGGGATACGCAGTATTTT
CASSPIAGGDTQYF
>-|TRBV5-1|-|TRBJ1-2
TGCGCCAGCAGCTTGGCCGGGACCAGGGTGGGAGGCTACACCTTC
CASSLAGTRVGGYTF
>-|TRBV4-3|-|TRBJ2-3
TGCGCCAGCAGCCAAGAGAGGCACTCGTTTAGCACAGATACGCAGTATTTT
CASSQERHSFSTDTQYF
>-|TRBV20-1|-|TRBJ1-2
TGCAGTGTACGGTCCCCCTATGGCTACACCTTC
CSVRSPYGYTF
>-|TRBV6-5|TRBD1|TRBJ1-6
TGTGCCAGCAGCGCCGCCGGACAGGGGGCTTCACCCCTCCACTTT
CASSAAGQGASPLHF
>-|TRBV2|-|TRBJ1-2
TGTGCCAGCAGGGGCTCAGGGGCGCACTATGGCTACACCTTC
CASRGSGAHYGYTF
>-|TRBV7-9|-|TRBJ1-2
TGTGCCAGCAGCCCCGAGTTTCTAAATGGCTACACCTTC
CASSPEFLNGYTF
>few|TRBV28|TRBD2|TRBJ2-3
TGTGCCAGCAGTTTCACCGGGAGGGCCTTGCCAGATACGCAGTATTTT
CASSFTGRALPDTQYF
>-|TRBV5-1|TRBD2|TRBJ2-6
TGCGCCAGCAGACTAGCGGGAGTTTCAGGGGCCAACGTCCTGACTTTC
CASRLAGVSGANVLTF
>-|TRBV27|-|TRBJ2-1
TGTGCCAGCAGTTTCTCTGACAACAATGAGCAGTTCTTC
CASSFSDNNEQFF
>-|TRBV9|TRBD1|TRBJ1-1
TGTGCCAGCAGCGTAGCTCCCACAGGGGGAGGGACTGAAGCTTTCTTT
CASSVAPTGGGTEAFF
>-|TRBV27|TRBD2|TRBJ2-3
TGTGCCAGCAGTTTACAGGGGACTAGCAGGGTCTCTCAGTATTTT
CASSLQGTSRVSQYF
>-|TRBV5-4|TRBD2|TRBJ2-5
TGTGCCAGCAGGGAAGGACTAGCGGAGACCTACCAAGAGACCCAGTACTTC
CASREGLAETYQETQYF
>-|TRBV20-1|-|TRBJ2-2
TGCAGTGCTAGATTAGCGGGGGAGCTGTTTTTT
CSARLAGELFF
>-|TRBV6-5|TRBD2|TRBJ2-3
TGTGCCAGCAGTATCACTAGCGCCCCCACAGATACGCAGTATTTT
CASSITSAPTDTQYF
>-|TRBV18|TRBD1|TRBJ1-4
TGTGCCAGCTCACAATCCCGGGACAGGGGTCGGGAAAAACTGTTTTTT
CASSQSRDRGREKLFF
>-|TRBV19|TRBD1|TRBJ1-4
TGTGCCAGTAGTCTTCGGACAGGAGCAACTAATGAAAAACTGTTTTTT
CASSLRTGATNEKLFF
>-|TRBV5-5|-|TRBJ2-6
TGTGCCAGCAGCTTGGGAGGGGTCTCTGGGGCCAACGTCCTGACTTTC
CASSLGGVSGANVLTF
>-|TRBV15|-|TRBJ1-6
TGTGCCACCAGCAGAGATGAAGGGGATTCACCCCTCCACTTT
CATSRDEGDSPLHF
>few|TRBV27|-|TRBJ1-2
TGTGCCAGCAGTCCCCGGACAGAACGTTCTAACTATGGCTACACCTTC
CASSPRTERSNYGYTF
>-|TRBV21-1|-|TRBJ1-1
TGTGCCAGCAGCAAAAAGACGGGGGAACGAACTGAAGCTTTCTTT
CASSKKTGERTEAFF
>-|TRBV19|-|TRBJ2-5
TGTGCCAGTAGTGGGCAGGGGAAGGAGACCCAGTACTTC
CASSGQGKETQYF
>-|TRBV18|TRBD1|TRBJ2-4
TGTGCCAGCTCACCTAGGGGACAGTCCGAAAACATTCAGTACTTC
CASSPRGQSENIQYF
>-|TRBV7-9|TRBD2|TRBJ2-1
TGTGCCAGCAGCTTAGGGCTAGCGGGATTCAATGAGCAGTTCTTC
CASSLGLAGFNEQFF
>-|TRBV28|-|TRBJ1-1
TGTGCCAGCAGTTTCAGGGAACGGGCTGAAGCTTTCTTT
CASSFRERAEAFF